What follows is one T cell receptor (beta chain) and its context. Its antigen remains unidentified. Base qualities are not recorded, but no much larger clone differs from it by a single base. The receptor library was made with the immunoSEQ multiplex PCR assay. For TCR sequencing, RNA was extracted from every sample and reverse transcribed into cDNA to serve as template. SuperScript III was used to make first-strand cDNA, primed with a 2:1 mix of oligo-dT and random hexamers. Amplification bias was assessed with a synthetic immune receptor repertoire, and residual bias was removed computationally. Regarding the original processing steps: Raw reads were preprocessed for error removal, and CDR3 was defined according to IMGT conventions as running from the conserved cysteine to phenylalanine. To get clonality, Shannon entropy was normalized by log2 of the number of productive unique TCRs and the result was subtracted from 1. Whether each scalp clone was CD4 or CD8 was inferred by checking scalp TCRbeta sequences against the CD4 and CD8 repertoires from sorted blood. TCRdb carries this immuneACCESS record with in-frame sequences only. Its versions omit some clonotypes, under half of them owing to an unresolved V gene in the studies checked, with the rest unexplained. Clonal size and the V and J genes are those of that table, whereas D and trimming came from the DNA. This sample is represented by hundreds of thousands of clones; over 45% of them were singletons. 0.75% to 0.95% of the sample is held by the ten biggest clonotypes.

This sample was included in a study of CD8+ T cells in alopecia areata (dated by TCRdb to the late 2010s). General notes on the study: Treated patients were enrolled in an open-label pilot trial of oral tofacitinib, 5 to 10 mg twice daily, for moderate-to-severe alopecia areata. Tofacitinib was administered for 6 to 18 months, and 6 months of follow-up off drug were then conducted to assess delayed response and recurrence. In treated patients, disease severity was measured using the SALT score, which gives the percentage of scalp surface area affected. Patients on tofacitinib were biopsied at baseline and after 4 and 24 weeks of treatment, and several of the patients also had a later scalp biopsy. RNA came from the PAXgene miRNA kit for fixed scalp, the miRNeasy kit for PBMCs, and the RNeasy kit for mouse skin. TCRbeta CDR3 regions were amplified by immunoSEQ multiplex PCR with 35 Vbeta forward and 13 Jbeta reverse primers. Scalp clonality was compared across normal scalp (n=4), patchy alopecia areata scalp (n=8), and alopecia totalis/universalis scalp (n=8). On the human side, TCRbeta sequencing was run on scalp tissue and on sorted CD4+ and CD8+ peripheral blood T cells from healthy controls and from alopecia areata patients with either patchy or totalis/universalis disease. The study used high-throughput TCRbeta sequencing to examine T cell clonal expansion in alopecia areata, in both the C3H/HeJ mouse model and human patients.

Results and caveats for the whole study, not just this receptor: Lesional scalp, especially in alopecia totalis/universalis, showed higher clonality and more expanded CD8+ clones than normal scalp, suggesting antigenic drive. Unlike mouse skin, which is dominated by gammadelta T cells, normal human skin has resident alphabeta T cells that are also sequenced, and this complicates analysis of the scalp TCR repertoire. Tofacitinib significantly decreased scalp clonality and the number of expanded CD8+ clones among the top 100 scalp clones. During tofacitinib treatment, many expanded lesional clones remained in scalp and blood, and this persistence may partly explain relapse after treatment is stopped. Because the treated cohort was small and had only one nonresponder, larger studies are needed to examine links between baseline CD8+ expansion and response. Shared TCR sequences between patients were less evident than in mice, which may be partly attributable to HLA diversity in the patient population.

Per the publication, the treatment or condition label means: oral pan-JAK inhibitor, 5-10 mg twice daily. Peripheral blood and lesional scalp punch biopsies were obtained from patients with alopecia areata. After PBMCs were isolated by density centrifugation and stained for CD3, CD4 and CD8, a FACSAria was used to sort CD4+ and CD8+ T cells. V loses 0 bases, J loses 4 bases, and the germline ends lie 12 bases apart. Via the germline V gene (reference sequence), CDR1 is GTSNPN and CDR2 SVGIG. Its CDR3 holds 14 amino acids, cysteine through phenylalanine. Just the 42-base CDR3 DNA is kept, in frame starting at base 1.

The sample was CD4+ T cells sorted from blood, taken around week 54, from a patient treated with tofacitinib. The receptor's source is a human donor with alopecia areata. The sequence links TRBV30 to TRBJ1-1; matching of 6 bases hints at TRBD1 as the D gene. The CDR3 region has the sequence CAWSVRGAGTEAFF. Read as DNA, the sequence is TGTGCCTGGAGTGTACGGGGGGCAGGCACTGAAGCTTTCTTT.